A single sample is the source of the 25 T cell receptor beta chains below, sequenced in a study of cytomegalovirus exposure and HLA in healthy donors. The PCR had 60 Vbeta and 13 Jbeta primers. The repertoire was sequenced with immunoSEQ multiplex PCR; TCRdb's copy has only in-frame clones and lacks some. The sample records around 120,000 clones, roughly 80% being singletons. The specimen sequenced was PBMCs. These receptors were taken from a male donor in good health and CMV-seronegative.

The genes are TRBV27 and TRBJ2-1; 8 bases map to TRBD1. The germline CDR1 and CDR2 sequences are MNHEY and SMNVEV (reference sequence). The junction had 9 bases not matched to a gene; V was cut back by 10 bases and J by 4 bases. The CDR3 loop spans 14 amino acids. CDR3 DNA: TGTGCCAATGCGATACGACAGGGGTACAATGAGCAGTTCTTC. Protein product: CANAIRQGYNEQFF.

This clone was seen a few times. V usage is TRBV7-9 and J usage is TRBJ2-7; D call uncertain. CDR3 size: 11 residues. Trimming pared 6 bases from V and 4 bases from J, leaving 7 bases between. CDR1 and CDR2 (germline): SEHNR, FQNEAQ (reference sequence). CDR3 sequence: CASSSRYEQYF. CDR3 nucleotides: TGTGCCAGCAGTTCCCGGTACGAGCAGTACTTC.

The chain links TRBV4-1 to TRBJ2-3; 7 nucleotides align to TRBD1. The CDR3 sequence is 17 residues long. V lost 1 base to trimming and J lost 6 bases; unmatched junction nucleotides: 13. Germline CDR1 reads MGHRA; CDR2 reads YSYEKL. The CDR3 DNA sequence: TGCGCCAGCAGCCAAGTGTCGGGCCAGGGGGATTTGGATACGCAGTATTTT. Protein sequence: CASSQVSGQGDLDTQYF.

The rearrangement uses TRBV2 and TRBJ2-7; 8 positions agree with TRBD2. The germline CDR1 and CDR2 sequences are SNHLY and FYNNEI. The junction had 10 bases not matched to a gene; V was cut back by 6 bases and J by 0 bases. This CDR3 contains 16 residues. The CDR3 here is CASSPTAGVTSYEQYF. CDR3 nucleotide sequence: TGTGCCAGCAGCCCGACAGCGGGGGTGACCTCCTACGAGCAGTACTTC.

A remark on this clone: One junction end does not reproduce the germline sequence, and a read error may be involved. Other DNA sequences of this sample code for an identical CDR3. The chain links TRBV18 to TRBJ1-4, with 11 bases identical to TRBD1. This CDR3 has 14 amino acids. Germline values: CDR1 KGHSH, CDR2 LQKENI. The CDR3, as DNA: TGTGCCAGCTCACCAGGGACAGGGGGTGAGGAACTATTTTTT. This translates into CASSPGTGGEELFF. Supplemented by reference TRBV18 and TRBJ1-4, the full variable domain reads NAGVMQNPRHLVRRRGQEARLRCSPMKGHSHVYWYRQLPEEGLKFMVYLQKENIIDESGMPKERFSAEFPKEGPSILRIQQVVRGDSAAYFCASSPGTGGEELFFGSGTQLSVL.

This clone was picked up one time. The chain uses TRBV18 and TRBJ1-3; D remains unclear. Germline CDR1 is KGHSH and CDR2 is LQKENI. This CDR3 has 15 amino acids. V dropped 3 bases and J dropped 0 bases, with 9 bases sitting between them. In nucleotides, the CDR3 is TGTGCCAGCTCACCGATAGAAAGCTCTGGAAACACCATATATTTT. It codes for CASSPIESSGNTIYF. The whole variable domain, filled in from reference TRBV18 and TRBJ1-3, reads NAGVMQNPRHLVRRRGQEARLRCSPMKGHSHVYWYRQLPEEGLKFMVYLQKENIIDESGMPKERFSAEFPKEGPSILRIQQVVRGDSAAYFCASSPIESSGNTIYFGEGSWLTVV.

This chain links TRBV7-2 with TRBJ2-5; D call uncertain. V lost 3 bases and J 7 bases, leaving 15 bases between the germline ends. The CDR3 consists of 14 residues. Germline assignment: CDR1 SGHTA and CDR2 FQGNSA. The CDR3 DNA is TGTGCCAGCAGCTTTTTGGCGGTTCCGGGGACCCAGTACTTC. This codes for CASSFLAVPGTQYF.

A remark on this clone: One end of the junction fails to match germline, which may point to a read error. The chain recombines TRBV4-3 with TRBJ2-6; possible D gene TRBD1, 5 bases. This CDR3 contains 15 residues. Germline CDR1 reads LGHNA; CDR2 reads YSLEER. The CDR3 protein is CASSHFRVLANGLTF. The CDR3 DNA reads TGCGCCAGCAGCCATTTCAGGGTTCTGGCCAACGGCCTGACTTTC.

This clone was seen once. The CDR3 region has the DNA TGTGCCAGCAGCCCCTTTGGCCCGCAGTATTTT. Its translation: CASSPFGPQYF. The V and J genes are TRBV7-2 and TRBJ2-3; D gene unclear. This CDR3 is 11 amino acids long. V was shortened by 5 bases and J by 10 bases, with 10 bases between the two germline ends. The V gene's germline CDR1 is SGHTA and CDR2 FQGNSA.

The rearrangement joins TRBV6-5 to TRBJ2-2; perhaps TRBD1 as D (6 bases). The germline CDR1 and CDR2 sequences are MNHEY and SVGAGI. CDR3 length: 13 amino acids. Trimming removed 6 bases at V and 7 bases at J, with 12 bases between. The CDR3 coding sequence is TGTGCCAGCAGGGGACAACCGAGCGGGGAGCTGTTTTTT. This sequence encodes CASRGQPSGELFF.

Here the CDR3 reads CASIAGSNTGELFF. CDR3 in DNA: TGTGCCAGCATAGCGGGATCGAACACCGGGGAGCTGTTTTTT. The chain recombines TRBV6-5 with TRBJ2-2; 8 nucleotides agree with TRBD2. The germline gives CDR1 MNHEY, CDR2 SVGAGI. The CDR3 spans 14 residues. V lost 7 bases and J lost 0; bases outside the gene matches: 1.

The chain couples TRBV18 to TRBJ2-1; D call uncertain. The CDR3 has 13 amino acids. Germline V gives CDR1 KGHSH, CDR2 LQKENI. V lost 6 bases and J lost 4, with 10 bases in between. The CDR3 DNA reads as TGTGCCAGCTCCCCGAGCGTATACAATGAGCAGTTCTTC. Encoded protein: CASSPSVYNEQFF. Looking up the rest from reference TRBV18 and TRBJ2-1 gives the full variable domain: NAGVMQNPRHLVRRRGQEARLRCSPMKGHSHVYWYRQLPEEGLKFMVYLQKENIIDESGMPKERFSAEFPKEGPSILRIQQVVRGDSAAYFCASSPSVYNEQFFGPGTRLTVL.

The J gene is TRBJ2-3, the V gene TRBV4-2, with 9 positions matching TRBD2. J was trimmed by 2 bases and V by 3 bases; bases with no gene match: 21. The CDR3 length is 21 residues. Germline CDR1 is LGHNA and CDR2 is YNFKEQ. Here the CDR3 reads CASSQGPGRAGGNPTTDTQYF. The CDR3 nucleotides read TGTGCCAGCAGCCAGGGCCCGGGGAGAGCGGGGGGAAACCCTACCACAGATACGCAGTATTTT.

This clone was detected once. V is TRBV9 and J is TRBJ2-7; 7 positions agree with TRBD1. V trimming: 3 bases; J trimming: 2 bases; junction bases outside the gene matches: 5. This CDR3 is built from 14 residues. CDR1 and CDR2 (germline): SGDLS, YYNGEE. The CDR3 nucleotides are TGTGCCAGCAGCGCTGGGACAGTTGCCTACGAGCAGTACTTC. This gives the protein CASSAGTVAYEQYF.

This clone showed up just a few times. The chain carries TRBV5-4 and TRBJ2-3; maybe TRBD2 (5 bases). Trimming took off 0 bases at V and 6 bases at J, with 11 bases between the two ends. CDR1 is SGHNT, CDR2 YYREEE, per germline (reference sequence). This CDR3 is built from 14 residues. The CDR3 nucleotides are TGTGCCAGCAGCTTGGAGAACTGGGAGGATACGCAGTATTTT. It encodes CASSLENWEDTQYF. Drawing the rest from reference TRBV5-4 and TRBJ2-3, the complete variable domain is ETGVTQSPTHLIKTRGQQVTLRCSSQSGHNTVSWYQQALGQGPQFIFQYYREEENGRGNFPPRFSGLQFPNYSSELNVNALELDDSALYLCASSLENWEDTQYFGPGTRLTVL.

The chain is built from TRBV11-2 and TRBJ2-7; D not certain. The CDR3 loop spans 12 amino acids. V was cut by 5 bases and J by 6 bases, with 11 bases left in between. In germline, CDR1 is SGHAT, CDR2 FQNNGV. CDR3: CASSLPSPEQYF. CDR3 sequence (DNA): TGTGCCAGCAGCCTCCCTTCTCCCGAGCAGTACTTC.

Remarks on this clone: The conserved final phenylalanine or tryptophan is absent from the CDR3, which likely points to a read error. The limits of the CDR3 on the DNA are not certain, so only TCRdb's listed CDR3 is given. This CDR3 is CASSQGGKTRG. The V call is TRBV23-1, the J call TRBJ1-6. TRBV23-1 is placed among ORFs of uncertain function. Termini included, the CDR3 measures 11 amino acids.

The V call is TRBV9, the J call TRBJ2-3; TRBD2 aligns across 11 bases. This CDR3 contains 16 residues. Germline-derived CDR1 and CDR2 are SGDLS and YYNGEE. With 3 bases clipped from V and 2 bases from J, the junction kept 5 bases outside the gene matches. Written as DNA, the CDR3 is TGTGCCAGCAGCGACCGACTAGCGGGGTACACAGATACGCAGTATTTT. As protein: CASSDRLAGYTDTQYF.

The rearrangement joins TRBV5-4 to TRBJ2-2, with a tentative D call TRBD2 (6 bases). The CDR3 contains 14 residues. The V end was cut by 0 bases, the J end by 7 bases, with 10 bases between. CDR1 and CDR2 (germline): SGHNT, YYREEE (reference sequence). The CDR3 DNA reads TGTGCCAGCAGCTTGGAGGAGGGGTACGGGGAGCTGTTTTTT. Its protein is CASSLEEGYGELFF.

In its sample, this clone was seen once. This chain uses TRBV27 with TRBJ2-3; 8 bases map to TRBD1. There are 16 residues in the CDR3. The junction had 3 bases not matched to a gene; V was cut back by 1 base and J by 0 bases. From germline, CDR1 is MNHEY and CDR2 SMNVEV (reference sequence). The CDR3 protein is CASSLLGTGSTDTQYF. CDR3 DNA sequence: TGTGCCAGCAGTTTATTGGGGACAGGTAGCACAGATACGCAGTATTTT.

In the case of this clone: The same CDR3 is also encoded by other DNA sequences in this sample. J is TRBJ2-7 and V is TRBV5-1, with 7 positions matching TRBD1. The CDR3 contains 12 residues. Germline CDR1 SGHRS, CDR2 YFSETQ. V shed 2 bases, J shed 6 bases, and the junction held 2 bases outside the gene matches. CDR3 sequence (DNA): TGCGCCAGCAGCTTCTCAGGGGGCGAGCAGTACTTC. Translating gives CASSFSGGEQYF. Full variable domain (missing parts from reference TRBV5-1 and TRBJ2-7): KAGVTQTPRYLIKTRGQQVTLSCSPISGHRSVSWYQQTPGQGLQFLFEYFSETQRNKGNFPGRFSGRQFSNSRSEMNVSTLELGDSALYLCASSFSGGEQYFGPGTRLTVT.

V gene TRBV19 combines with J gene TRBJ2-5; D possibly corresponds to TRBD2 (6 bases). CDR1 is LNHDA and CDR2 is SQIVND in the germline V gene (reference sequence). V was clipped by 8 bases and J by 0 bases, with 13 bases between them. This CDR3 is built from 14 residues. CDR3 bases: TGTGCCAGTCAATCTCGGGGGTACCAAGAGACCCAGTACTTC. Amino acids: CASQSRGYQETQYF.

This chain links TRBV19 with TRBJ2-4; D is undetermined. CDR3 length: 15 residues. V was shortened by 5 bases and J by 0 bases, with 11 bases between the two germline ends. Germline V CDR1 and CDR2: LNHDA, SQIVND (reference sequence). The CDR3 DNA is TGTGCCAGTAGTTATAGAACTCTAGCCAAAAACATTCAGTACTTC. Translating it yields CASSYRTLAKNIQYF.

The chain combines TRBV5-8 with TRBJ1-6; D might be TRBD1 (5 bases). The V gene's germline CDR1 is SGHTS and CDR2 YDEGEE. V was clipped by 4 bases and J by 9 bases, with 14 bases between them. The length of the CDR3 is 14 residues. Here the CDR3 DNA reads TGTGCCAGCAGCCTGCGGCAGGGAGGTTCACCCCTCCACTTT. Protein product: CASSLRQGGSPLHF.

This clone was detected only a few times. The chain links TRBV27 to TRBJ1-2; D is possibly TRBD1 (6 bases). The CDR3 is made up of 14 amino acids. Trimming removed 3 bases from V and 0 bases from J, with 8 bases in between. Germline CDR1 is MNHEY and CDR2 is SMNVEV (reference sequence). For the CDR3, the DNA is TGTGCCAGCAGTTTGCAGGGGACTAACTATGGCTACACCTTC. This codes for CASSLQGTNYGYTF.